The rows below give T cell receptor beta chains drawn from one sample of a study of CD4 and CD8 cells across lung adenocarcinoma regions. TCRdb used MiXCR to reprocess the PCR reads, holding one entry per CDR3 protein. The sample lists a few thousand distinct CDR3 sequences, 65% occurring once. What was sequenced was CD8+ T cells from the margin of a lung tumor. The receptor set was obtained from a female donor with lung adenocarcinoma. The CD4 and CD8 labels of this study may be unreliable. Both conserved end residues are part of each CDR3. Each record gives: D gene, clone size, J gene, V gene, CDR3 protein, CDR3 DNA. D genes are given only for firm matches. The listing skips clone size in some rows; elsewhere it reads once, few, many or a size class.

>.|.|TRBJ2-4|TRBV6-5
CASSFSGFSNQNIQYF
TGTGCCAGCAGTTTCTCAGGTTTTAGCAACCAAAACATTCAGTACTTC
>.|once|TRBJ2-3|TRBV25-1
CASSAHRTGVRAQDTQYF
TGTGCCAGCAGTGCCCACCGGACGGGGGTGAGAGCCCAAGATACGCAGTATTTC
>TRBD2|large|TRBJ2-7|TRBV6-1
CASSEPTSGSRGQYF
TGTGCCAGCAGTGAACCGACTAGCGGGTCCCGGGGACAGTACTTC
>TRBD2|hyperexpanded|TRBJ2-2|TRBV6-5
CASIRGLARKTGELFF
TGTGCCAGCATCAGAGGACTAGCGCGGAAGACCGGGGAGCTGTTTTTT
>.|few|TRBJ1-1|TRBV28
CASSLYDIGGTEAFF
TGTGCCAGCAGTTTATACGACATAGGGGGCACTGAAGCTTTCTTT
>TRBD2|.|TRBJ2-1|TRBV10-2
CASKDWEGSYNEQFF
TGCGCCAGCAAGGATTGGGAGGGCTCCTACAATGAGCAGTTCTTC
>.|medium-sized|TRBJ1-3|TRBV10-2
CASSGDRARNTIYF
TGCGCCAGCAGTGGGGACCGCGCACGAAACACCATATATTTT
>TRBD2|.|TRBJ2-5|TRBV12-3/TRBV12-4
CASSLGRGGRETQYF
TGTGCCAGCAGTTTGGGGCGGGGGGGCCGAGAGACCCAGTACTTC
>TRBD2|.|TRBJ2-1|TRBV10-2
CAIGTSGHDNEQFF
TGCGCCATCGGGACTAGCGGACATGACAATGAGCAGTTCTTC
>.|.|TRBJ2-1|TRBV6-1
CASSRTGLGTFSSSYNEQFF
TGTGCCAGCAGTAGGACAGGACTTGGGACTTTCTCAAGCTCCTACAATGAGCAGTTCTTC
>TRBD1|few|TRBJ2-1|TRBV7-3
CASSNSFQGAYNEQFF
TGTGCCAGCAGCAATTCCTTCCAGGGGGCATACAATGAGCAGTTCTTC
>TRBD2|.|TRBJ2-5|TRBV25-1
CASSELKAGLKETQYF
TGTGCCAGCAGTGAATTAAAAGCGGGGCTCAAAGAGACCCAGTACTTC
>.|medium-sized|TRBJ1-6|TRBV6-1
CASTGESGQSEIYNSPLHF
TGTGCCAGCACTGGAGAGAGTGGACAGTCAGAGATCTATAATTCACCCCTCCACTTT
>.|.|TRBJ1-2|TRBV6-1
CASTAAAFSGYTF
TGTGCCAGCACCGCCGCAGCTTTTTCTGGCTACACCTTC
>.|.|TRBJ1-6|TRBV7-9
CASSTQGSGSPLHF
TGTGCCAGCAGCACACAGGGTTCAGGTTCACCCCTCCACTTT
>TRBD1|once|TRBJ2-1|TRBV6-5
CASSYSWDRYNEQFF
TGTGCCAGCAGTTACTCTTGGGACAGATACAATGAGCAGTTCTTC